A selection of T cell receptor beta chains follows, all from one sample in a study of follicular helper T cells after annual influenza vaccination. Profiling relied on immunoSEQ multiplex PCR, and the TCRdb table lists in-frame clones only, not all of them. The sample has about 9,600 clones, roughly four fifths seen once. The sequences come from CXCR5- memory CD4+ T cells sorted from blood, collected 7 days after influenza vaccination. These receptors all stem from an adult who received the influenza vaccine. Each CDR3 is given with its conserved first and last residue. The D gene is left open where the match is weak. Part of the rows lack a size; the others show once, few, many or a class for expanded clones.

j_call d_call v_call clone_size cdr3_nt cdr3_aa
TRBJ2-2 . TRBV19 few TGTGCCACTCACCGGAGAGGGAACACCGGGGAGCTGTTTTTT CATHRRGNTGELFF
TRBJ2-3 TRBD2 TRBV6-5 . TGTGCCACCGCCCTTAGCGGGAGCCTCACAGATACGCAGTATTTT CATALSGSLTDTQYF
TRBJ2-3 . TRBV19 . TGTGCCAGTGCCCGGTGGGAGGGGGCAGATACGCAGTATTTT CASARWEGADTQYF
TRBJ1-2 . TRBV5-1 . TGCGCCAGCAGCGCACAGGGCGACTATGGCTACACCTTC CASSAQGDYGYTF
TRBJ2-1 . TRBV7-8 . TGTGCCAGCAGCTTAAGGTGGTCCAATGAGCAGTTCTTC CASSLRWSNEQFF
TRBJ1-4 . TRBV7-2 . TGTGCCAGCAGCCCCAGGGGCGGTAATGAAAAACTGTTTTTT CASSPRGGNEKLFF
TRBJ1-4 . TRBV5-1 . TGCGCCAGCAGCTTGCGCACAGGGACTAATGAAAAACTGTTTTTT CASSLRTGTNEKLFF
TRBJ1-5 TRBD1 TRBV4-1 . TGCGCCAGCAGCCAGGGGACAGGCCGCAATCAGCCCCAGCATTTT CASSQGTGRNQPQHF
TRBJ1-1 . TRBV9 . TGTGCCAGCAGCGTAGCGCCATCCTTGAACACTGAAGCTTTCTTT CASSVAPSLNTEAFF
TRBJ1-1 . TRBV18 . TGTGCCAGCTCACAAGGTCTTGAAGCTTTCTTT CASSQGLEAFF
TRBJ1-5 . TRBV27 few TGTGCCAGCAGTCCGGACACATCGGGCAATCAGCCCCAGCATTTT CASSPDTSGNQPQHF
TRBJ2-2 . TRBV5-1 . TGCGCCAGCAGCCTCCTGGGTGGAGGTGGGGAGCTGTTTTTT CASSLLGGGGELFF
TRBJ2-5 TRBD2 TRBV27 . TGTGCCAGCAGTTCCCGACTAGCGGGGGGCTGGGAGACCCAGTACTTC CASSSRLAGGWETQYF
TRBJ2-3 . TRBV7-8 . TGTGCCAGCAGCCCAAACACAGATACGCAGTATTTT CASSPNTDTQYF
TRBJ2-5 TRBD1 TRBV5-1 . TGCGCCAGCAGTCCTACCCGGACAGGGTTGGAGACCCAGTACTTC CASSPTRTGLETQYF
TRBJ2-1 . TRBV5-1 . TGCGCCAGCAGCTTGACCTTGAGGCGGAACTCCTACAATGAGCAGTTCTTC CASSLTLRRNSYNEQFF
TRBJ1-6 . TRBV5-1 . TGCGCCAGCAGCTTGGGGTGGGCCGAAAATTCACCCCTCCACTTT CASSLGWAENSPLHF
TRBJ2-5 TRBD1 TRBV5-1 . TGCGCCAGCAGCTTGGTGACAGGGGGCCAAGAGACCCAGTACTTC CASSLVTGGQETQYF
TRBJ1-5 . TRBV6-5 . TGTGCCAGCAGTTACCTGGCAGATCAGCCCCAGCATTTT CASSYLADQPQHF
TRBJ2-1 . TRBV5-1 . TGCGCCAGCAGCTCGGCAGGATGGGCCAATGAGCAGTTCTTC CASSSAGWANEQFF
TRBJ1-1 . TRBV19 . TGTGCCAGTAGGGCCTATGTGGGGGGGAGAAACACTGAAGCTTTCTTT CASRAYVGGRNTEAFF
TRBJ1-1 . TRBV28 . TGTGCCAGCAGTTCCACCACTGAAGCTTTCTTT CASSSTTEAFF
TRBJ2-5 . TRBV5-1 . TGCGCCAGCAGACGGACAGGGAGGGTTTTAGAGACCCAGTACTTC CASRRTGRVLETQYF
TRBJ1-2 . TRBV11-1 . TGTGCCAGCCAGGGCAACCATGGCTACACCTTC CASQGNHGYTF
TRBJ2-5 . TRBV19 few TGTGCCAGTAGTATAGGATGGGCGGGACGGGGGGAGACCCAGTACTTC CASSIGWAGRGETQYF
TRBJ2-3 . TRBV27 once TGTGCCAGCAAGCAAAGTAGCACAGATACGCAGTATTTT CASKQSSTDTQYF
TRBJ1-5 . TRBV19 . TGTGCCAGTAGTATTCCGGGAATCGGCCAGCCCCAGCATTTT CASSIPGIGQPQHF
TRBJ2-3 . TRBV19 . TGTGCCAGTAGTATCGGAGGCAGAGATACGCAGTATTTT CASSIGGRDTQYF
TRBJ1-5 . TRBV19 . TGTGCCAGTAGTCGGGACACCTATCAGCCCCAGCATTTT CASSRDTYQPQHF
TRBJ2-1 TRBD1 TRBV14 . TGTGCCAGCAGCCAAGTTAGACAGGGGGAGCAGTTCTTC CASSQVRQGEQFF
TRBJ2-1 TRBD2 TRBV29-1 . TGCAGCGTTCCGACTAGCGGTGACAATGAGCAGTTCTTC CSVPTSGDNEQFF
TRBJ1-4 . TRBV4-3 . TGCGCCAGCAGCCCCTATGGCGGGACGCGAGGGGAAAAACTGTTTTTT CASSPYGGTRGEKLFF
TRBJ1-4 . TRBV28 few TGTGCCAGCAGTGAGGTGATGGGGCAGGGAGATGAAAAACTGTTTTTT CASSEVMGQGDEKLFF
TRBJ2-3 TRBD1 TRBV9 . TGTGCCAGCAGCCCGGGACAGGGCGCCGATACGCAGTATTTT CASSPGQGADTQYF
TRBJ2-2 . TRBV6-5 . TGTGCCAGCAGTCCCTCATGGGGGAGTGTCGGGGAGCTGTTTTTT CASSPSWGSVGELFF